This T cell receptor beta chain was observed in a study of identical twins. TCRdb itself ran the 5' RACE reads through MiXCR, one entry per CDR3 protein. The sample includes fewer than 650,000 distinct CDR3 sequences, just over 7% of them seen just once. This CDR3 is built from 13 residues. CDR1 and CDR2 from the germline V gene are LNHDA and SQIVND (reference sequence). V was pared by 3 bases and J by 6 bases, with 11 bases between. This clonotype was seen just once. The same specimen was also included in a second study, on yellow fever vaccine responses in identical twins.

The sequenced material came from PBMCs. V and J are TRBV19 and TRBJ2-5, with TRBD2 as a possible D gene (5 bases). The receptor's source is a woman between 18 and 30 years old in good health. The CDR3 here is CASSILAIQTQYF. CDR3 DNA sequence: TGTGCCAGTAGTATCCTAGCCATTCAGACCCAGTACTTC.